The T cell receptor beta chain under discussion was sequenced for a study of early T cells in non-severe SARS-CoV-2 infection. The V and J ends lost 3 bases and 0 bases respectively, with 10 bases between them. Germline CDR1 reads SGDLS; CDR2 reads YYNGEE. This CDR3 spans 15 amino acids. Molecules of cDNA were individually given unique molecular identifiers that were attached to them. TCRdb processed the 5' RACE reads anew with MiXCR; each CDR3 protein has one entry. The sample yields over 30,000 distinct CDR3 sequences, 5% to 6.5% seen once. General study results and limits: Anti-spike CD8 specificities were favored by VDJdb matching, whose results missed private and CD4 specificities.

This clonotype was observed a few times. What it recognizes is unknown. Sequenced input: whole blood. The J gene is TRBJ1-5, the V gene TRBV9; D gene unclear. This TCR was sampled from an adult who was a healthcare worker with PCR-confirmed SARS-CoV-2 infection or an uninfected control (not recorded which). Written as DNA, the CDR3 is TGTGCCAGCAGCGGCCGGAGATATAGCAATCAGCCCCAGCATTTT. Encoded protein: CASSGRRYSNQPQHF.